This T cell receptor beta chain came from a study of T cell changes during pregnancy in multiple sclerosis. Only in-frame clones appear in the TCRdb table, and some are missing; sequencing was by immunoSEQ multiplex PCR. Here the sample spans about 87,000 clones, 80% to 95% being singletons. Sequences were derived from peripheral blood, sampled in the third trimester of pregnancy. The source is a female donor in good health, enrolled as a control in a pregnancy study.

CDR3 in amino acids: CASSLLDRLGQPQHF. The CDR3 DNA reads as TGTGCCAGTAGCCTACTCGACAGGCTAGGACAGCCCCAGCATTTT. The V gene is TRBV19, the J gene TRBJ1-5; possible D gene TRBD1, 6 bases. CDR3 size: 15 residues. Looked up from germline, CDR1 is LNHDA and CDR2 is SQIVND (reference sequence). Deletions cut 6 bases from V and 7 bases from J, with 19 bases between.